Reported below is one TCR beta chain. Its target is unknown. The sample comes from a study of shared clonotypes between healthy human individuals. Study-level points and caveats: Incompleteness in sorted-subset sequencing, despite large depth, was shown by rarefaction.

There are 14 residues in the CDR3. The junction had 9 bases not matched to a gene; V was cut back by 5 bases and J by 5 bases. Germline loops: CDR1 SQVTM, CDR2 ANQGSEA. The assay was immunoSEQ multiplex PCR, and TCRdb's table has in-frame clones only and misses some. Of some 2,500,000 clones listed, just under 95% were seen once; the top ten hold approximately 0.39%. This TCR was sampled from a man aged 18 to 35 in good health. Some clones in this sample may be carry-over from other donors' samples. The sample comprised naive CD4+ T cells from PBMCs. Subset meaning: CD45RA+ positively selected. The V gene is TRBV29-1, the J gene TRBJ1-2; 9 bases line up with TRBD1. This CDR3 is CSVYGQGKIYGYTF. DNA of the CDR3: TGCAGCGTTTATGGACAGGGGAAGATATATGGCTACACCTTC.